Following are 25 T cell receptor beta chains from one sample sequenced in a study of shared clonotypes between healthy human individuals. Sequencing used immunoSEQ multiplex PCR; TCRdb keeps in-frame clones, though not all of them. The data contain fewer than 3 million clones, just under 95% of them singletons. The sequenced sample was naive CD4+ T cells from PBMCs. The subset is: CD45RA+ positively selected. The receptors here all came from a man between 18 and 35 years old in good health. Some clones in this sample may be carry-over from other donors' samples.

The chain uses TRBV11-3 and TRBJ1-5; D is possibly TRBD1 (5 bases). The CDR3 is 15 residues long. Germline CDR1 and CDR2: SGHNT and YENEEA. The V and J ends lost 5 bases and 6 bases respectively, with 17 bases between them. The CDR3 is CASSRKRAQGQPQHF. In nucleotides, the CDR3 is TGTGCCAGCAGCAGAAAAAGGGCGCAGGGTCAGCCCCAGCATTTT.

The chain links TRBV19 to TRBJ2-5; 14 positions match TRBD2. The CDR3 covers 15 residues. Germline V gene data show CDR1 as LNHDA and CDR2 as SQIVND (reference sequence). V trimming: 5 bases; J trimming: 5 bases; junction bases outside the gene matches: 4. Here the CDR3 reads CASSFRLAGGETQYF. The DNA for the CDR3 is TGTGCCAGTAGTTTCCGACTAGCGGGAGGGGAGACCCAGTACTTC.

The chain has TRBV30 and TRBJ2-2; D is possibly TRBD1 (6 bases). V was pared by 5 bases and J by 6 bases, with 13 bases between. From germline, CDR1 is GTSNPN and CDR2 SVGIG (reference sequence). The CDR3 loop spans 13 amino acids. CDR3 coding DNA: TGTGCCTGGGCTCAGGGGCGCGCCGGGGAGCTGTTTTTT. It specifies CAWAQGRAGELFF.

V and J are TRBV5-6 and TRBJ2-7; 8 nucleotides line up with TRBD1. V lost 1 base to trimming and J lost 3 bases; unmatched junction nucleotides: 9. CDR3 length: 16 residues. Germline V lookup: CDR1 SGHDT, CDR2 YYEEEE. The CDR3 sequence is CASSLSGTGNIYEQYF. The CDR3, as DNA: TGTGCCAGCAGCTTGTCCGGGACAGGCAACATCTACGAGCAGTACTTC.

The sample holds one count of this clone. The chain has TRBV25-1 and TRBJ2-5; D gene ambiguous. The CDR3 runs to 13 residues. V lost 3 bases, J lost 2 bases, and 7 bases lay in between. Looked up from germline, CDR1 is MGHDK and CDR2 is SYGVNS. CDR3 amino acids: CASSDGTQETQYF. CDR3 nucleotide sequence: TGTGCCAGCAGTGACGGCACGCAAGAGACCCAGTACTTC. Full variable domain (remainder filled in from reference TRBV25-1 and TRBJ2-5): EADIYQTPRYLVIGTGKKITLECSQTMGHDKMYWYQQDPGMELHLIHYSYGVNSTEKGDLSSESTVSRIRTEHFPLTLESARPSHTSQYLCASSDGTQETQYFGPGTRLLVL.

The chain recombines TRBV18 with TRBJ1-1, with unresolved D. This CDR3 has 14 residues. Germline V gene data show CDR1 as KGHSH and CDR2 as LQKENI. Trimming shortened V by 2 bases and J by 1 base, and 8 bases separated the two germline ends. In DNA form, the CDR3 reads TGTGCCAGCTCACCAAAGGACGGGAACACTGAAGCTTTCTTT. Protein sequence: CASSPKDGNTEAFF.

The CDR3 bases are TGTGCCAGCAGCTTGGGTCCGGGGGCGGGAGGTTATGGCTACACCTTC. This sequence encodes CASSLGPGAGGYGYTF. The V and J genes are TRBV5-6 and TRBJ1-2; D might be TRBD1 (6 bases). The ends were cut back, 0 bases at V and 5 bases at J, with 17 bases in the middle. Germline CDR1 is SGHDT and CDR2 is YYEEEE. CDR3 length: 16 residues.

The rearrangement joins TRBV5-1 to TRBJ1-1; D remains unclear. V lost 4 bases, J lost 5 bases, and 12 bases lay in between. This CDR3 spans 13 amino acids. In germline, CDR1 is SGHRS, CDR2 YFSETQ. The CDR3 DNA follows: TGCGCCAGCAGCCTGGACTGGGAAACTGAAGCTTTCTTT. Translation gives CASSLDWETEAFF.

The chain recombines TRBV27 with TRBJ1-1; D not resolved. Trimming pared 6 bases from V and 9 bases from J, leaving 17 bases between. CDR1 and CDR2 (germline): MNHEY, SMNVEV (reference sequence). The CDR3 runs to 13 residues. The DNA of the CDR3 is TGTGCCAGCAGCGCCCGGGATTTACTAAAAGCTTTCTTT. Protein product: CASSARDLLKAFF.

V gene TRBV5-1 combines with J gene TRBJ2-3, with D possibly matching TRBD2 (5 bases). V was clipped by 0 bases and J by 4 bases, with 12 bases between them. Germline V lookup: CDR1 SGHRS, CDR2 YFSETQ. This CDR3 has 15 amino acids. This CDR3 reads CASSLVRTAPDTQYF. Written as DNA, the CDR3 is TGCGCCAGCAGCTTGGTACGGACTGCCCCAGATACGCAGTATTTT. Full variable domain (missing parts from reference TRBV5-1 and TRBJ2-3): KAGVTQTPRYLIKTRGQQVTLSCSPISGHRSVSWYQQTPGQGLQFLFEYFSETQRNKGNFPGRFSGRQFSNSRSEMNVSTLELGDSALYLCASSLVRTAPDTQYFGPGTRLTVL.

V gene TRBV7-2 combines with J gene TRBJ2-3; TRBD2 matches at 8 bases. Germline-derived CDR1 and CDR2 are SGHTA and FQGNSA. This CDR3 has 14 residues. The V segment lost 5 bases and the J segment 5 bases; nucleotides outside the gene matches: 6. Here the CDR3 DNA reads TGTGCCAGCAGCCCCGGGGGGGCGGGAGATACGCAGTATTTT. Translated, it gives CASSPGGAGDTQYF.

The rearrangement links TRBV30 to TRBJ2-5; no clear D gene. The germline gives CDR1 GTSNPN, CDR2 SVGIG (reference sequence). Trimming left V 7 bases short and J 2 bases short, with 11 bases between. CDR3 length equals 12 residues. CDR3 region: CALYRSQETQYF. In nucleotides, the CDR3 is TGTGCCTTGTACCGGTCACAAGAGACCCAGTACTTC.

The chain is built from TRBV7-3 and TRBJ2-7; D may match TRBD1 or TRBD2 (5 bases each). V was shortened by 1 base and J by 3 bases, with 7 bases between the two germline ends. CDR1 and CDR2 (germline): SGHTA, FQGTGA. The CDR3 length is 13 residues. CDR3 region: CASSLNGGYEQYF. As DNA, the CDR3 is TGTGCCAGCAGCTTAAATGGGGGCTACGAGCAGTACTTC. Supplemented by reference TRBV7-3 and TRBJ2-7, the full variable domain reads GAGVSQTPSNKVTEKGKYVELRCDPISGHTALYWYRQSLGQGPEFLIYFQGTGAADDSGLPNDRFFAVRPEGSVSTLKIQRTERGDSAVYLCASSLNGGYEQYFGPGTRLTVT.

The V call is TRBV2, the J call TRBJ2-5; D call uncertain. The J call may be mistaken, given a closer DNA end match to TRBJ2-7. The CDR3 has 19 amino acids. Germline V CDR1 and CDR2: SNHLY, FYNNEI. The CDR3 sequence is CASSVRMAGSRSSSYEQYF. In DNA form, the CDR3 reads TGTGCCAGCAGTGTTCGGATGGCCGGGTCTAGATCCAGCTCCTACGAGCAGTACTTC.

The chain combines TRBV5-6 with TRBJ2-3; possibly TRBD1 for D (5 bases). CDR1 and CDR2 (germline): SGHDT, YYEEEE. V lost 0 bases and J lost 4, with 9 bases in between. CDR3 length: 14 amino acids. In nucleotides, the CDR3 is TGTGCCAGCAGCTTGGACAGGTATGCAGATACGCAGTATTTT. Translating gives CASSLDRYADTQYF.

The chain joins TRBV5-6 to TRBJ1-1; D uncertain. V lost 2 bases and J lost 5, with 10 bases in between. Germline values: CDR1 SGHDT, CDR2 YYEEEE. The CDR3 has 13 amino acids. The CDR3 DNA follows: TGTGCCAGCAGCTTTCGGGGATTTACTGAAGCTTTCTTT. Translation gives CASSFRGFTEAFF.

The J gene is TRBJ2-5, the V gene TRBV5-4; no reliable D call. The CDR3 has 15 amino acids. V was pared by 0 bases and J by 1 base, with 10 bases between. The V gene's germline CDR1 is SGHNT and CDR2 YYREEE (reference sequence). The CDR3: CASSLAVGPQETQYF. The CDR3 region has the DNA TGTGCCAGCAGCTTGGCCGTGGGCCCCCAAGAGACCCAGTACTTC.

This clone was seen once. The chain combines TRBV28 with TRBJ1-2; tentatively, D is TRBD1 (6 bases). From germline, CDR1 is MDHEN and CDR2 SYDVKM. V was cut by 7 bases and J by 5 bases, with 8 bases left in between. The CDR3 spans 11 residues. The CDR3 here is CASTGAYGYTF. In nucleotides, the CDR3 is TGTGCCAGCACAGGGGCATATGGCTACACCTTC.

A remark on this clone: The sample contains more than one DNA sequence encoding this CDR3. The genes are TRBV2 and TRBJ1-2; 8 nucleotides match TRBD1. V trimming: 3 bases; J trimming: 7 bases; junction bases outside the gene matches: 4. The germline gives CDR1 SNHLY, CDR2 FYNNEI. This CDR3 spans 13 amino acids. CDR3 protein: CASSDDRGGGYTF. DNA for the CDR3: TGTGCCAGCAGTGACGACAGGGGTGGTGGCTACACCTTC.

The genes are TRBV4-2 and TRBJ2-3; tentatively, D is TRBD1 or TRBD2 (5 bases each). Trimming left V 4 bases short and J 6 bases short, with 14 bases between. The CDR3 is 14 amino acids. From germline, CDR1 is LGHNA and CDR2 YNFKEQ. CDR3 residues: CASSPLMGEDTQYF. For the CDR3, the DNA is TGTGCCAGCAGCCCTCTCATGGGGGAGGATACGCAGTATTTT.

This clone was detected once. The rearrangement joins TRBV9 to TRBJ2-1; 12 bases match TRBD2. The germline CDR1 and CDR2 sequences are SGDLS and YYNGEE. V shed 0 bases, J shed 5 bases, and the junction held 6 bases outside the gene matches. This CDR3 spans 17 amino acids. CDR3 sequence reads: CASSVALSSGRDNEQFF. The CDR3 DNA reads as TGTGCCAGCAGCGTAGCTTTGTCTAGCGGGAGGGACAATGAGCAGTTCTTC.

CDR3 coding DNA: TGCGCCAGCAGCATCTGGACTAGCGGGAGCGGTGAGACCCAGTACTTC. Translated: CASSIWTSGSGETQYF. The V and J genes are TRBV5-1 and TRBJ2-5; 13 bases agree with TRBD2. Trimming removed 4 bases from V and 5 bases from J; junction bases left unmatched: 8. The CDR3 loop spans 16 amino acids. Germline CDR1 is SGHRS and CDR2 is YFSETQ.

DNA of the CDR3: TGCAGCGTCCGGACCAGGGCGGACTATGGCTACACCTTC. It yields the protein CSVRTRADYGYTF. V usage is TRBV29-1 and J usage is TRBJ1-2; a possible D gene is TRBD1 (5 bases). The V gene lost 6 bases and the J gene lost 3 bases, with 14 bases spanning the gap. This CDR3 region has 13 residues. Germline CDR1 and CDR2: SQVTM and ANQGSEA.

This chain connects TRBV19 to TRBJ2-2, with 9 nucleotides matching TRBD1. CDR1 and CDR2 (germline): LNHDA, SQIVND (reference sequence). V lost 4 bases, J lost 7 bases, and 10 bases stayed unmatched. CDR3 length: 16 residues. DNA for the CDR3: TGTGCCAGTAGTAACCCGGGACAGGGAAGGAACGGGGAGCTGTTTTTT. Residues: CASSNPGQGRNGELFF. The entire variable domain, with the rest obtained from reference TRBV19 and TRBJ2-2, is as follows: DGGITQSPKYLFRKEGQNVTLSCEQNLNHDAMYWYRQDPGQGLRLIYYSQIVNDFQKGDIAEGYSVSREKKESFPLTVTSAQKNPTAFYLCASSNPGQGRNGELFFGEGSRLTVL.

The CDR3 sequence is CATSIERSTDTQYF. CDR3 bases: TGTGCCACCAGTATAGAGCGGAGCACAGATACGCAGTATTTT. The chain links TRBV15 to TRBJ2-3; a weak D match, TRBD2 (5 bases). Germline CDR1 reads LNHNV; CDR2 reads YYDKDF (reference sequence). V lost 6 bases to trimming and J lost 0 bases, with 10 bases between them. The CDR3 loop spans 14 amino acids.